One and the same sample provided the 12 T cell receptor beta chains below, sequenced in a study of blood T cell repertoires in COVID-19. Some clones are missing from TCRdb's copy, which holds only in-frame ones; the method was immunoSEQ multiplex PCR. The sample has under 300,000 clones, 80% to 90% seen once; the top ten hold roughly 5.7%. Input material: peripheral blood. The receptor source for this set is a man of 80 years or more with acute or convalescent COVID-19.

Turning to this clone: One end of the junction fails to match germline, which may point to a read error. Other nucleotide sequences from this sample produce the same CDR3. The chain links TRBV12-3 or TRBV12-4 to TRBJ2-5; D perhaps matches TRBD2 (6 bases). The CDR3 sequence is 13 residues long. The CDR3 DNA reads TGTGCCAGTAGTTTACTAGCCCAAGAGACCCAGTACTTC. Protein product: CASSLLAQETQYF.

There are a few counts of this clone. This chain joins TRBV21-1 and TRBJ2-7; the DNA was not compared with TRBD2, the D call given in the table. TRBV21-1 is a pseudogene. The CDR3 runs 14 residues. Here the CDR3 DNA reads TGTGCCAGCAGCAGCTGGGGAGGGCCCCACGAGCAGTACTTC. Protein sequence: CASSSWGGPHEQYF.

The count of this clone is one. This sequence joins TRBV3-1 (or the pseudogene TRBV3-2) and TRBJ1-4; no clear D gene. The CDR3 has 14 residues. Germline CDR1 and CDR2: LGHDT and YNNKEL (reference sequence). Between the trimmed V and J ends, which lost 4 bases and 2 bases, there was a span of 8 bases. The DNA for the CDR3 is TGTGCCAGCAGCCTGGGCCCTACTAATGAAAAACTGTTTTTT. It is translated as CASSLGPTNEKLFF.

J is TRBJ1-4 and V is TRBV28, with TRBD1 matching 9 bases. The CDR3 consists of 15 residues. CDR1 is MDHEN, CDR2 SYDVKM, per germline. The V gene end was trimmed by 6 bases and the J gene end by 6 bases; junction bases not matched to a gene: 8. In DNA, the CDR3 is TGTGCCAGCAGGCAATACAGGGGGCGGGATGAAAAACTGTTTTTT. Translated: CASRQYRGRDEKLFF. Combining the CDR3 with reference TRBV28 and TRBJ1-4 gives the whole variable domain DVKVTQSSRYLVKRTGEKVFLECVQDMDHENMFWYRQDPGLGLRLIYFSYDVKMKEKGDIPEGYSVSREKKERFSLILESASTNQTSMYLCASRQYRGRDEKLFFGSGTQLSVL.

V gene TRBV24-1 combines with J gene TRBJ1-5; 8 bases fit TRBD1. Germline CDR1 KGHDR, CDR2 SFDVKD. J was trimmed by 4 bases and V by 6 bases; bases with no gene match: 7. The CDR3 contains 15 residues. The CDR3 bases are TGTGCCACCAGTCCAGCAGGGGGCACTAATCAGCCCCAGCATTTT. Its protein product is CATSPAGGTNQPQHF.

The chain recombines TRBV18 with TRBJ2-3, with TRBD1 matching over 7 bases. This CDR3 has 16 amino acids. Unmatched junction bases numbered 15, after V lost 6 bases and J lost 6 bases. CDR1 is KGHSH and CDR2 is LQKENI in the germline V gene. The CDR3 DNA reads as TGTGCCAGCTCTCTCACAGGGGTTACCCTGCGTGATACGCAGTATTTT. This translates into CASSLTGVTLRDTQYF.

This rearrangement joins TRBV7-6 to TRBJ2-1, with TRBD2 as a possible D gene (6 bases). This CDR3 region has 16 residues. The germline V gene encodes CDR1 SGHVS and CDR2 FNYEAQ. The V and J ends lost 5 bases and 0 bases respectively, with 14 bases between them. CDR3 sequence: CASSTPGGLSYNEQFF. CDR3 coding DNA: TGTGCCAGCAGCACACCCGGGGGACTCTCCTACAATGAGCAGTTCTTC.

The rearrangement links TRBV18 to TRBJ2-6; TRBD1 matches at 7 bases. Losses at the gene ends were 8 bases for V and 3 bases for J; bases not matched to a gene: 10. Germline CDR1 is KGHSH and CDR2 is LQKENI. The CDR3 consists of 16 residues. This CDR3 reads CASPKQGGLGANVLTF. Written as DNA, the CDR3 is TGTGCCAGCCCCAAGCAAGGGGGCCTTGGGGCCAACGTCCTGACTTTC.

This clone came up once. The chain links TRBV5-4 to TRBJ2-3, with D possibly TRBD2 on 6 matching bases. This CDR3 is built from 14 residues. V was cut by 4 bases and J by 6 bases, with 15 bases left in between. Per germline, CDR1 SGHNT and CDR2 YYREEE (reference sequence). The CDR3 sequence: CASSPVSGPDTQYF. The CDR3 bases are TGTGCCAGCAGCCCGGTTAGCGGCCCGGATACGCAGTATTTT. Full variable domain (rest looked up from reference TRBV5-4 and TRBJ2-3): ETGVTQSPTHLIKTRGQQVTLRCSSQSGHNTVSWYQQALGQGPQFIFQYYREEENGRGNFPPRFSGLQFPNYSSELNVNALELDDSALYLCASSPVSGPDTQYFGPGTRLTVL.

J is TRBJ2-7 and V is TRBV5-1; TRBD2 is a possible D gene (6 bases). Trimming removed 4 bases from V and 3 bases from J, with 14 bases in between. The CDR3 is made up of 14 amino acids. Germline CDR1 and CDR2: SGHRS and YFSETQ. As DNA, the CDR3 is TGCGCCAGCAGCCTGATGGGACTCAACTACGAGCAGTACTTC. Translating gives CASSLMGLNYEQYF.

The CDR3 DNA sequence: TGTGCCAGCAGCTTGTCGACAGGGGGCGGGGGAGATACGCAGTATTTT. Amino acids: CASSLSTGGGGDTQYF. The chain is built from TRBV7-6 and TRBJ2-3; 10 bases align to TRBD1. CDR1 and CDR2 from the germline V gene are SGHVS and FNYEAQ. Trimming cost V 3 bases and J 5 bases; bases outside gene matches: 8. CDR3 length: 16 amino acids.

The chain couples TRBV24-1 to TRBJ2-1; 10 bases are shared with TRBD2. Germline V gives CDR1 KGHDR, CDR2 SFDVKD. The CDR3 sequence is 16 residues long. After removal of 1 base from V and 9 bases from J, the junction contained 8 bases not matched to a gene. Written as DNA, the CDR3 is TGTGCCACCAGTGATTTTGCTAGCGGGAGTACCAGTGAGCAGTTCTTC. It yields the protein CATSDFASGSTSEQFF.